This TCR beta chain came from a study of beta chain features in type 1 diabetes. Study overall: In all, around 100 million sorted cells from all samples were analyzed.

Germline assignment: CDR1 ENHRY and CDR2 SYGVKD. The CDR3 sequence is 15 residues long. Losses at the gene ends were 6 bases for V and 7 bases for J; bases not matched to a gene: 14. A few counts support this clone. The antigen is unknown. Expressed TCRB transcripts were sequenced, since all the RNA that had been isolated was reverse transcribed. Generated by immunoSEQ multiplex PCR, the TCRdb table keeps only in-frame clones and is missing some. Found here are fewer than 450,000 clones, around an eighth of them singletons; the top ten hold roughly 0.015%. The study's findings and limits: Moderate yet significant TCRB CDR3 shortening was seen in Type 1 diabetes patients in all four CD4+ subsets. Highly expressing activated T cells could be over-counted with a cDNA template.

The chain recombines TRBV10-3 with TRBJ1-2; TRBD1 matches at 7 bases. The sequencing sample was made of naive CD4+ T cells from blood. The receptor comes from a woman younger than 30 with type 1 diabetes. The chain's CDR3 is CAISSTGTGASGYTF. Here the CDR3 DNA reads TGTGCCATCAGCTCAACCGGAACAGGGGCGAGTGGCTACACCTTC.